These T cell receptor beta chains were read from a single sample in a study of neurological immune-mediated disorders. TCRdb fed the 5' RACE reads into MiXCR, producing one record per CDR3 protein. The data contain about 70,000 distinct CDR3 sequences, approximately 4.6% of them singletons. Input material: PBMCs. These receptors were obtained from a woman in her 70s with multiple sclerosis. CDR3s include the opening cysteine and the closing phenylalanine or tryptophan. Fields, in order: D gene, V gene, clone size, CDR3 length, J gene, CDR3 protein, CDR3 DNA. A D gene is named only where the DNA matches it firmly. Size is omitted from some rows. Given values are once, few, many or a class for expanded clones.

>TRBD2|TRBV20-1|many|16|TRBJ2-2
CSARLAGLANTGELFF
TGCAGTGCCCGACTAGCGGGGCTAGCGAACACCGGGGAGCTGTTTTTT
>TRBD2|TRBV6-5|NA|18|TRBJ2-3
CASSYSLTSGGYRGTQYF
TGTGCCAGCAGTTACTCGTTGACTAGCGGGGGATACAGGGGTACGCAGTATTTT
>NA|TRBV5-1|many|19|TRBJ2-3
CASSLAEKGWYWTTDTQYF
TGCGCCAGCAGCTTGGCCGAGAAGGGTTGGTATTGGACCACAGATACGCAGTATTTT
>NA|TRBV15|NA|18|TRBJ1-6
CATSRVHGASSYNSPLHF
TGTGCCACCAGCAGAGTACACGGGGCCAGCTCCTATAATTCACCCCTCCACTTT
>NA|TRBV4-3|many|14|TRBJ1-1
CASSQDRVVTEAFF
TGCGCCAGCAGCCAAGACAGGGTGGTCACTGAAGCTTTCTTT
>NA|TRBV5-1|many|12|TRBJ1-1
CASSNGPLRAFF
TGCGCCAGCAGCAACGGGCCTCTTAGAGCTTTCTTT
>NA|TRBV24-1|many|17|TRBJ2-7
CATSEAYEGRSSYEQYF
TGTGCCACCAGTGAAGCATACGAGGGACGGAGCTCCTACGAGCAGTACTTC
>NA|TRBV6-5|many|14|TRBJ1-2
CASSYLDLGYGYTF
TGTGCCAGCAGTTACCTGGACCTCGGCTATGGCTACACCTTC
>TRBD2|TRBV20-1|many|15|TRBJ2-7
CSARDSLAGGYEQYF
TGCAGTGCTAGAGATTCGCTAGCGGGAGGCTACGAGCAGTACTTC
>NA|TRBV27|many|13|TRBJ2-1
CASGQSSYNEQFF
TGTGCCAGCGGGCAGAGCTCCTACAATGAGCAGTTCTTC
>TRBD2|TRBV5-1|many|15|TRBJ2-7
CASSISGTSSYEQYF
TGCGCCAGCAGCATCAGCGGGACTAGCTCCTACGAGCAGTACTTC
>TRBD1|TRBV25-1|NA|16|TRBJ1-1
CASSEGTGRGDTEAFF
TGTGCCAGCAGTGAAGGGACAGGGAGGGGGGACACTGAAGCTTTCTTT
>NA|TRBV6-6|NA|17|TRBJ2-1
CASSYSAGEGRYNEQFF
TGTGCCAGCAGTTACTCCGCCGGGGAAGGCAGGTACAATGAGCAGTTCTTC
>NA|TRBV5-6|many|17|TRBJ1-6
CASSTVSGSTITSPLHF
TGTGCCAGCAGCACTGTATCGGGGTCGACCATTACTTCACCCCTCCACTTT
>NA|TRBV12-3/TRBV12-4|many|17|TRBJ2-1
CASSSLTETSSYNEQFF
TGTGCCAGCAGCTCTTTGACCGAGACGAGCTCCTACAATGAGCAGTTCTTC
>NA|TRBV20-1|many|15|TRBJ2-3
CSARFPGSSTDTQYF
TGCAGTGCTAGGTTTCCAGGGAGTAGCACAGATACGCAGTATTTT
>TRBD2|TRBV25-1|many|16|TRBJ2-1
CASSELRTSAGNEQFF
TGTGCCAGCAGTGAACTTCGGACTAGCGCTGGCAATGAGCAGTTCTTC
>NA|TRBV4-1|few|14|TRBJ2-5
CASSRSGLRETQYF
TGCGCCAGCAGTCGGTCTGGACTAAGAGAGACCCAGTACTTC
>NA|TRBV21-1|many|11|TRBJ2-7
CASSRPYEQYF
TGTGCCAGCAGCAGGCCCTACGAGCAGTACTTC
>TRBD1|TRBV5-6|many|16|TRBJ2-6
CASSLKDRAGANVLTF
TGTGCCAGCAGCTTGAAAGACAGGGCTGGGGCCAACGTCCTGACTTTC
>NA|TRBV15|few|15|TRBJ2-5
CATSRDFTDGETQYF
TGTGCCACCAGCAGAGATTTTACAGATGGAGAGACCCAGTACTTC
>TRBD1|TRBV5-5|many|16|TRBJ2-4
CASSLRQGGILDIQYF
TGTGCCAGCAGCCTCCGACAGGGGGGGATATTGGACATTCAGTACTTC
>TRBD1|TRBV5-1|few|16|TRBJ2-1
CASSPTGTGVYNEQFF
TGCGCCAGCAGCCCGACCGGGACAGGGGTTTACAATGAGCAGTTCTTC
>NA|TRBV12-3/TRBV12-4|many|13|TRBJ1-4
CASRGQNNEKLFF
TGTGCCAGCAGAGGACAGAATAATGAAAAACTGTTTTTT
>NA|TRBV29-1|many|14|TRBJ2-1
CSLIFLGDGVEQFF
TGCAGCCTAATATTTTTGGGTGATGGTGTTGAGCAGTTCTTC
>NA|TRBV20-1|NA|12|TRBJ1-4
CSARERNEKLFF
TGCAGTGCTAGGGAAAGGAATGAAAAACTGTTTTTT
>TRBD2|TRBV6-6|many|17|TRBJ2-3
CASSPGGLAGVTDTQYF
TGTGCCAGCAGTCCCGGGGGACTAGCGGGAGTGACAGATACGCAGTATTTT
>NA|TRBV5-1|many|16|TRBJ1-3
CASTPDGVGSGNTIYF
TGCGCCAGCACCCCGGATGGGGTCGGCTCTGGAAACACCATATATTTT